Below, 18 T cell receptor beta chains from the same sample are listed, as sequenced in a study of T cells of healthy individuals. TCRdb fed the 5' RACE reads into MiXCR, producing one record per CDR3 protein. Of approximately 100,000 distinct CDR3 sequences in the sample, roughly a sixth are singletons; the top ten hold approximately 6%. These receptors all come from a human donor in good health.

This clonotype was counted many times. This sequence joins TRBV6-5 and TRBJ2-2, with D perhaps given as TRBD1 or TRBD2 (5 bases each). The CDR3 is 14 residues long. CDR1 is MNHEY, CDR2 SVGAGI, per germline. V shed 0 bases and J shed 6 bases, with 8 bases lying between them. This CDR3 is CASSYSRGSGELFF. The CDR3 DNA reads TGTGCCAGCAGTTACTCGAGGGGCTCCGGGGAGCTGTTTTTT.

J is TRBJ2-3 and V is TRBV20-1, with D perhaps TRBD2 (6 bases). Looked up from germline, CDR1 is DFQATT and CDR2 is SNEGSKA (reference sequence). This CDR3 region has 14 residues. Trimming removed 5 bases from V and 0 bases from J, with 12 bases in between. The CDR3 is CSAGGAGSTDTQYF. DNA of the CDR3: TGCAGTGCTGGTGGTGCGGGAAGCACAGATACGCAGTATTTT.

The rearrangement joins TRBV10-3 to TRBJ2-5, with TRBD1 as a possible D gene (6 bases). The germline V gene has CDR1 ENHRY and CDR2 SYGVKD. The CDR3 loop spans 13 amino acids. Trimming removed 3 bases from V and 7 bases from J, with 12 bases in between. CDR3 in DNA: TGTGCCATCAGTGAATACAGGGACGCGACCCAGTACTTC. Translation gives CAISEYRDATQYF.

The chain employs TRBV5-1 and TRBJ1-1; 7 bases are a match to TRBD1. This CDR3 has 15 amino acids. Germline assignment: CDR1 SGHRS and CDR2 YFSETQ. The ends lost 4 bases at V and 2 bases at J; junction bases unmatched: 8. CDR3 protein: CASSLTGQENTEAFF. The CDR3 DNA reads TGCGCCAGCAGCCTCACAGGACAGGAAAACACTGAAGCTTTCTTT.

This clonotype was counted only a few times. The rearrangement joins TRBV7-9 to TRBJ1-5, with 7 bases identical to TRBD1. Germline trimming cut 4 bases from V and 4 bases from J; bases unmatched to any gene: 4. CDR1 is SEHNR, CDR2 FQNEAQ, per germline (reference sequence). The CDR3 runs to 14 residues. Written as DNA, the CDR3 is TGTGCCAGCAGCTGGGGGACAGAAAATCAGCCCCAGCATTTT. Amino acid sequence: CASSWGTENQPQHF.

This clonotype was detected only a few times. The rearrangement uses TRBV5-6 and TRBJ1-2; no clear D gene. Trimming cost V 0 bases and J 10 bases, with 13 bases left between them. The CDR3 length is 13 residues. In germline, CDR1 is SGHDT, CDR2 YYEEEE. Here the CDR3 DNA reads TGTGCCAGCAGCTTGGCCTTCGGCTCTGCCTACACCTTC. It specifies CASSLAFGSAYTF. Supplemented by reference TRBV5-6 and TRBJ1-2, the full variable domain reads DAGVTQSPTHLIKTRGQQVTLRCSPKSGHDTVSWYQQALGQGPQFIFQYYEEEERQRGNFPDRFSGHQFPNYSSELNVNALLLGDSALYLCASSLAFGSAYTFGSGTRLTVV.

This sequence joins TRBV4-3 and TRBJ2-3; D gene uncertain. The CDR3 is 15 amino acids. Germline CDR1 is LGHNA and CDR2 is YSLEER. Trimming removed 0 bases from V and 8 bases from J, with 15 bases in between. CDR3 residues: CASSQEQPGFGTQYF. CDR3 DNA sequence: TGCGCCAGCAGCCAAGAACAGCCCGGGTTTGGTACGCAGTATTTT.

This clonotype was seen only a few times. V is TRBV10-3 and J is TRBJ2-2; TRBD1 or TRBD2 may be the D gene (6 bases each). V lost 8 bases, J lost 6 bases, and 19 bases lay in between. Germline loops: CDR1 ENHRY, CDR2 SYGVKD. This CDR3 spans 15 amino acids. CDR3 in DNA: TGTGCCATCCAGGATAAAGGAGGGGGAGCCGGGGAGCTGTTTTTT. It translates to CAIQDKGGGAGELFF.

This clonotype was detected ten times or more. V gene TRBV29-1 combines with J gene TRBJ1-2, with 9 bases identical to TRBD1. The CDR3 extends over 13 amino acids. Germline assignment: CDR1 SQVTM and CDR2 ANQGSEA. The V gene end was trimmed by 0 bases and the J gene end by 4 bases; junction bases not matched to a gene: 0. The DNA for the CDR3 is TGCAGCGTTGAAGAGGGACAGGGCTATGGCTACACCTTC. Residues: CSVEEGQGYGYTF.

V gene TRBV28 combines with J gene TRBJ1-5; the match to TRBD1 covers 9 bases. This CDR3 has 17 amino acids. V lost 5 bases to trimming and J lost 2 bases; unmatched junction nucleotides: 10. Germline CDR1 reads MDHEN; CDR2 reads SYDVKM. CDR3: CASSPGQGMGGNQPQHF. CDR3 nucleotide sequence: TGTGCCAGCAGTCCCGGACAGGGGATGGGAGGCAATCAGCCCCAGCATTTT.

This chain links TRBV11-1 with TRBJ1-1, with D unclear. CDR3 size: 13 residues. The V and J ends lost 5 bases and 8 bases respectively, with 15 bases between them. Germline V gene data show CDR1 as SGHAT and CDR2 as FQDESV (reference sequence). The CDR3 here is CASSPGWGREAFF. CDR3 nucleotides: TGTGCCAGCAGCCCGGGTTGGGGAAGGGAAGCTTTCTTT.

This clonotype came up a few times. This chain joins TRBV27 and TRBJ2-7; 7 positions agree with TRBD1. Trimming cost V 3 bases and J 3 bases; bases outside gene matches: 8. The CDR3 is 15 residues long. The germline gives CDR1 MNHEY, CDR2 SMNVEV (reference sequence). CDR3 coding DNA: TGTGCCAGCAGTTTGGAACAGGGGAGAAGCTACGAGCAGTACTTC. This gives the protein CASSLEQGRSYEQYF.

This clonotype was picked up one time. The chain recombines TRBV7-9 with TRBJ2-5, with D uncertain. Germline CDR1 SEHNR, CDR2 FQNEAQ (reference sequence). Trimming pared 5 bases from V and 1 base from J, leaving 5 bases between. The CDR3 totals 12 residues. The CDR3 loop reads CASSHTQETQYF. In nucleotides, the CDR3 is TGTGCCAGCAGCCACACCCAAGAGACCCAGTACTTC.

The sample holds many counts of this clonotype. The CDR3 nucleotides are TGTGCCAGCAGCGCCACGGGGACAGATACGCAGTATTTT. Protein: CASSATGTDTQYF. The chain carries TRBV12-3 or TRBV12-4 and TRBJ2-3; perhaps TRBD2 as D (5 bases). There are 13 residues in the CDR3. Trimming took 6 bases from V and 3 from J, leaving 10 bases between them.

This clonotype was counted between two and nine times. The chain carries TRBV20-1 and TRBJ2-5; no clear D gene. The CDR3 loop spans 11 amino acids. Germline V gene sequence: CDR1 DFQATT, CDR2 SNEGSKA (reference sequence). V was shortened by 5 bases and J by 3 bases, with 7 bases between the two germline ends. Here the CDR3 DNA reads TGCAGTGCTGTCGTCGAAGAGACCCAGTACTTC. Its protein product is CSAVVEETQYF.

In regard to this clonotype: This clone may be a read error of a much larger clone one base away. The rearrangement links TRBV11-2 to TRBJ2-7, with 9 positions matching TRBD2. The V gene's germline CDR1 is SGHAT and CDR2 FQNNGV. The CDR3 consists of 13 residues. CDR3 sequence reads: CASSLAGTYERYF. Here the CDR3 DNA reads TGTGCCAGCAGCCTAGCGGGAACCTACGAGCGGTACTTC.

This clonotype was observed a few times. The chain has TRBV6-5 and TRBJ2-2; a possible D gene is TRBD1 (6 bases). Trimming removed 3 bases from V and 1 base from J, with 15 bases in between. The length of the CDR3 is 17 residues. Germline V CDR1 and CDR2: MNHEY, SVGAGI. CDR3 sequence: CASSYYREDQNTGELFF. CDR3 nucleotide sequence: TGTGCCAGCAGTTATTACAGGGAAGATCAGAACACCGGGGAGCTGTTTTTT.

As concerns this clonotype: A much bigger clone sits one base away, suggesting this may be a read error. The chain has TRBV7-9 and TRBJ1-1; D call uncertain. CDR3 size: 12 residues. CDR1 is SEHNR, CDR2 FQNEAQ, per germline (reference sequence). The V and J ends lost 5 bases and 10 bases respectively, with 14 bases between them. CDR3 amino acids: CASSALERSAFF. For the CDR3, the DNA is TGTGCCAGCAGCGCATTGGAACGGTCAGCTTTCTTT.